This T cell receptor beta chain was recovered during a study of T cells in Graves' hyperthyroidism and ophthalmopathy (dated by TCRdb to the late 2010s). Broadly, across the study: Peripheral blood was sampled at the time of initial diagnosis, prior to any treatment. To identify TCR V-J signatures that set the groups apart, the researchers used a discovery cohort of 100 patients, made up of under 45 with Graves' ophthalmopathy and 55 to 65 with stable Graves' hyperthyroidism. Whether ophthalmopathy could be predicted prospectively was tested in an independent validation cohort made up of roughly 19 hyperthyroidism patients plus 17 patients who later progressed to ophthalmopathy. The 90 to 100 discovery patients were randomly divided into training and test sets at a 7:3 ratio. The study also compared thyroid tissue and blood T-cell repertoires from five or six Graves' hyperthyroidism patients. Once sampling was done, hyperthyroidism patients were given methimazole at a starting dose of 30 mg daily, whereas ophthalmopathy patients were given high-dose intravenous methylprednisolone. TCR Vbeta CDR3 sequencing of 130 to 150 peripheral blood samples (under 45 ophthalmopathy, roughly 72 hyperthyroidism and roughly 17 progressor patients) is reported in the paper.

Ophthalmopathy patients had moderately to severely active disease, with a Clinical Activity Score of 3 or more, a NOSPECS grade of 4 or more, and a disease duration of less than 3 months. The study excluded patients with uncontrolled infections, other autoimmune diseases, pregnancy or lactation. Diagnoses were based on clinical symptoms, serum thyroxine and TRAb, thyroid ultrasound and orbital computed tomography. PBMCs were isolated from roughly 10 ml of fresh peripheral blood by Ficoll-Paque density gradient centrifugation. Total RNA was extracted using Trizol reagent, and RNA quality was assessed on an Agilent 2100 Bioanalyzer. What the research found in general, with its limitations: During validation, the model predicted progression to ophthalmopathy a median of approximately six months ahead of onset, with around 71% sensitivity and more than 72% specificity. Sample size was not statistically predetermined, and blinding of investigators to group allocation was not performed. In cross-validation, a model built on a 13 V-J signature told ophthalmopathy apart from stable hyperthyroidism with roughly 87% sensitivity and approximately 81% specificity, and in testing the same model reached 80%/75%. Most expanded thyroid clonotypes (frequency above 0.001) were also detected in blood, a finding suggesting that blood repertoires may reflect thyroid immune responses.

Based on the germline V gene (reference sequence), the CDR1 and CDR2 sequences are MNHEY and SMNVEV. V lost 4 bases and J lost 0 bases, and the count of bases not matched to a germline gene is 8. Spanning cysteine to phenylalanine, the CDR3 consists of 16 amino acids. The kept DNA is CDR3 alone, 48 bases in frame from the first base. The TCR beta CDR3 regions were amplified from RNA transcripts. The TCR CDR3 was subjected to a first round of RT-PCR using the HTBI primer set and the Qiagen OneStep RT-PCR kit. Libraries were constructed in a second round of multiplex PCR, after which size selection and purification were performed. The libraries were sequenced on an Illumina HiSeq2000 using paired-end 100 bp reads. The authors' analysis ran thus. Raw data were processed with SOAPnuke, discarding reads with adapters, uncalled bases, mean Phred below 15, or no exact constant-primer or identifier match. High-quality paired reads were merged with COPE v1.2.5, and unique nucleotide sequences were defined as clonotypes. MiTCR v1.1 was used to align clonotypes to the IMGT TRBV, TRBD and TRBJ reference segments. The analysis was restricted to V-J combinations with a frequency above 0.0001, which together covered roughly 99% of the repertoires. The TCS score was defined as the ratio of F50 (clonal expansion) to E x V (chaos), calculated using BLOSUM62-based TCRdist between CDR3 peptides within each V-J. Welch's t-statistics and random forest reduced fewer than 550 V-J features to around 14, which were used in a naive Bayes classifier (R e1071). TCRdb's own reprocessing of the public reads used fastp at Q25 and MiXCR and kept productive beta chains. One record per CDR3 amino acid sequence lists the most common genes and DNA. It is TCRdb's table, rather than the study itself, that gives the V and J calls and clone size. Here the sample has a few hundred thousand distinct CDR3 sequences; over 15% occur a single time. The ten biggest clones cover about 16% of the sample.

The sample holds many counts of this clonotype. The clone's antigen remains unknown. Per-base quality was not reported, and no clone a single base away is much larger than it. This clonotype was obtained from a woman in her 40s with Graves' ophthalmopathy. The sample was blood. The rearrangement joined TRBV27 to TRBJ2-7, with 8 central nucleotides matching TRBD2. The CDR3 sequence is CASSSEVAGNSYEQYF. Here is the DNA: TGTGCCAGCAGTTCCGAGGTAGCGGGAAACTCCTACGAGCAGTACTTC.